Sequencing of this T cell receptor (beta chain) was carried out in a study of blood T cell repertoires in COVID-19. Study in general: Acute and convalescent COVID-19 specimens originated in the United States, Italy and Spain.

Trimming cost V 1 base and J 9 bases, with 12 bases left between them. Germline V CDR1 and CDR2: MGHRA, YSYEKL. The CDR3 has 13 amino acids. Generated by immunoSEQ multiplex PCR, the TCRdb table keeps only in-frame clones and is missing some. The sample records about 74,000 clones, less than 85% being singletons. Sequencing was performed on peripheral blood. The V gene is TRBV4-1, the J gene TRBJ2-5; D is undetermined. The source of this sequence is a man between 65 and 85 years old with active or convalescent COVID-19. In DNA, the CDR3 is TGCGCCAGCAGCCAAGGGATCGCCGAGGCCCAGTACTTC. As protein: CASSQGIAEAQYF.